This T cell receptor beta chain appears in the sequencing data of a study of shared clonotypes between healthy human individuals. Positive CCR7 selection of CD45RO-negative cells yielded the naive CD8 cells, and terminally differentiated effector memory CD45RA+ cells were excluded. Method: immunoSEQ multiplex PCR; TCRdb's copy keeps in-frame clones and lacks some. The sample has about 2 million clones; less than 95% are singletons. V dropped 0 bases and J dropped 8 bases, with 11 bases sitting between them. CDR3 length: 14 amino acids. Germline-derived CDR1 and CDR2 are MGHRA and YSYEKL. This TCR derives from a man younger than 35 in good health. Sequencing used naive CD8+ T cells sorted from blood. The rearrangement links TRBV4-1 to TRBJ2-1; D gene ambiguous. The CDR3 loop reads CASSQDLDADEQFF. The CDR3 DNA is TGCGCCAGCAGCCAAGACCTCGACGCGGATGAGCAGTTCTTC.